This T cell receptor beta chain was profiled in a study of T cell repertoires in cytomegalovirus infection. Study overall: Selection of CMV epitopes for the study included recently identified HLA-C-restricted and well-studied HLA-B-restricted ones. TCR beta signatures that were public indicated CMV infection and matching HLA type. Study-wide results and caveats: Cumulative public TCR beta family frequency identified carriers of CMV plus the relevant HLA. Dominating the ex vivo response were HLA-C-restricted CMV-specific TCR beta clonotypes.

TCRdb called the reads again in MiXCR, with one record for every CDR3 protein. This sample has approximately 24,000 distinct CDR3 sequences, with about 23% found just once. The sample holds many counts of this clonotype. Its antigen is as yet unknown. V lost 7 bases and J 0 bases, leaving 3 bases between the germline ends. This CDR3 is built from 11 residues. Per germline, CDR1 SGHVT and CDR2 SQSDAQ. The TCR comes from a human donor in good health (CMV status not recorded). Some clones in this sample may be carry-over from other donors' samples. Source: CD8+ T cells from cultured PBMCs, taken from culture after CMV antigen stimulation. V gene TRBV7-4 combines with J gene TRBJ1-1; D uncertain. In DNA form, the CDR3 reads TGTGCCAGCACCCTGAACACTGAAGCTTTCTTT. Translated, it gives CASTLNTEAFF.